Shown below are 9 T cell receptor beta chains from a single sample sequenced in a study of T-cell memory formation after mild COVID-19. In TCRdb, the 5' RACE reads were re-called with MiXCR into one record per CDR3 protein. Here the sample spans 280,000 or so distinct CDR3 sequences, roughly 8.2% being singletons. The sequenced sample consisted of PBMCs or a T cell subset sorted from them (not recorded which). Every receptor here comes from a man aged 18 to 29 who had mild COVID-19 (a few samples of this study predate the infection). Cell type and time point are not known.

Only a few counts were recorded for this clonotype. The V and J genes are TRBV6-2 or TRBV6-3 and TRBJ2-1; D perhaps matches TRBD2 (7 bases). The V and J ends lost 0 bases and 4 bases respectively, with 13 bases between them. CDR1 and CDR2 from the germline V gene are MNHEY and SVGEGT. The CDR3 is 16 residues long. The CDR3 DNA reads as TGTGCCAGCAGTTACTCCCGGCGGGGGCCTTACAATGAGCAGTTCTTC. Protein product: CASSYSRRGPYNEQFF.

This clonotype was found many times. The rearrangement uses TRBV20-1 and TRBJ2-3; possibly TRBD2 for D (6 bases). CDR1 DFQATT and CDR2 SNEGSKA come from the germline V gene (reference sequence). This CDR3 has 15 amino acids. The germline V and J ends were trimmed by 4 bases and 3 bases, with 17 bases remaining between them. The CDR3 loop reads CSAKALPGRTDTQYF. CDR3 nucleotides: TGCAGTGCTAAAGCCTTGCCAGGGAGGACAGATACGCAGTATTTT.

This clonotype was detected only a few times. This chain connects TRBV30 to TRBJ2-3; 8 bases map to TRBD1. Per germline, CDR1 GTSNPN and CDR2 SVGIG (reference sequence). This CDR3 has 12 residues. Trimming at V came to 5 bases and at J to 5 bases, leaving 3 bases not matched to a gene. CDR3 DNA sequence: TGTGCCTGGGGACAGGGTGTAGATACGCAGTATTTT. It is translated as CAWGQGVDTQYF.

CDR3 in amino acids: CASSYRLSGNYGYTF. In nucleotides, the CDR3 is TGTGCCAGCAGTTACAGGCTTTCAGGCAACTATGGCTACACCTTC. The rearrangement uses TRBV6-5 and TRBJ1-2; no clear D gene. The length of the CDR3 is 15 residues. V was trimmed by 2 bases and J by 2 bases, leaving 12 bases between them. Per germline, CDR1 MNHEY and CDR2 SVGAGI.

This clonotype was counted only a few times. The chain employs TRBV4-3 and TRBJ1-1; a weak D match, TRBD1 (6 bases). The CDR3 extends over 15 amino acids. V lost 0 bases and J lost 1, with 9 bases in between. Germline CDR1 LGHNA, CDR2 YSLEER. CDR3 in amino acids: CASSQDTGANTEAFF. The CDR3 coding sequence is TGCGCCAGCAGCCAAGATACGGGGGCGAACACTGAAGCTTTCTTT.

The chain recombines TRBV10-3 with TRBJ1-2; D unclear. Trimming took 3 bases from V and 10 from J, leaving 9 bases between them. The germline gives CDR1 ENHRY, CDR2 SYGVKD. The CDR3 has 11 residues. CDR3 in amino acids: CAISDGWYYTF. In DNA, the CDR3 is TGTGCCATCAGTGATGGCTGGTACTACACCTTC.

This clonotype was seen a few times. The V and J genes are TRBV6-5 and TRBJ1-2, with 9 bases that match TRBD1. With 6 bases clipped from V and 4 bases from J, the junction kept 6 bases outside the gene matches. The CDR3 length is 14 residues. Germline CDR1 is MNHEY and CDR2 is SVGAGI. The CDR3 here is CASRGAGQGYGYTF. The CDR3 DNA is TGTGCCAGCAGAGGGGCGGGACAGGGCTATGGCTACACCTTC.

This clonotype was seen more than once but under ten times. The V call is TRBV7-9, the J call TRBJ1-3, with D uncertain. Trimming removed 7 bases from V and 7 bases from J, with 11 bases in between. The CDR3 length is 12 residues. Germline V gene sequence: CDR1 SEHNR, CDR2 FQNEAQ (reference sequence). CDR3 in DNA: TGTGCCAGCAATCCTCTGGGGAACACCATATATTTT. It yields the protein CASNPLGNTIYF.

This clonotype was recorded a few times. J is TRBJ2-1 and V is TRBV12-3 or TRBV12-4; weak D call: TRBD2 (6 bases). Trimming cost V 10 bases and J 4 bases, with 20 bases left between them. The CDR3 has 15 residues. The CDR3 sequence is CATTGGAGGYNEQFF. Here the CDR3 DNA reads TGTGCCACCACCGGCGGGGCAGGAGGATACAATGAGCAGTTCTTC.